Each of the 31 T cell receptor beta chains below was sequenced from the same sample in a study of blood T cell repertoires in COVID-19 (TCRdb year 2020). Library creation used the immunoSEQ multiplex PCR assay. TCRdb provides this immuneACCESS table in a form limited to in-frame rearrangements. Some clones are lacking; in checked studies, under half of them reflect an unresolved V gene, and why the rest are absent is not known. The sample includes just over 75,000 clones, with 84% observed a single time. The top ten clonotypes cover 3.5% to 4% of the sample. Specimen: peripheral blood. The receptors were sampled from a man over 45 with acute or convalescent COVID-19.

This rearrangement joins TRBV5-4 to TRBJ1-1; 7 bases map to TRBD1. CDR3 length: 14 amino acids. In germline, CDR1 is SGHNT, CDR2 YYREEE (reference sequence). V was pared by 5 bases and J by 4 bases, with 8 bases of the junction left unmatched. The CDR3 nucleotides read TGTGCCAGCAGTCCCAGGGGGGCCAGCACTGAAGCTTTCTTT. Protein: CASSPRGASTEAFF.

Here the CDR3 reads CASSLPRTGATGELFF. In nucleotides, the CDR3 is TGTGCCAGCAGCTTGCCAAGGACAGGGGCCACCGGGGAGCTGTTTTTT. The rearrangement joins TRBV5-8 to TRBJ2-2, with 9 bases matching TRBD1. CDR3 length: 16 residues. Germline lookup yields CDR1 SGHTS and CDR2 YDEGEE. The V gene end was trimmed by 1 base and the J gene end by 4 bases; junction bases not matched to a gene: 5. The variable domain in full, with the rest retrieved from reference TRBV5-8 and TRBJ2-2, is EAGVTQSPTHLIKTRGQQATLRCSPISGHTSVYWYQQALGLGLQFLLWYDEGEERNRGNFPPRFSGRQFPNYSSELNVNALELEDSALYLCASSLPRTGATGELFFGEGSRLTVL.

This clone was counted between two and nine times. The chain recombines TRBV19 with TRBJ2-7; maybe TRBD2 (5 bases). There are 12 residues in the CDR3. CDR1 is LNHDA and CDR2 is SQIVND in the germline V gene (reference sequence). V was shortened by 5 bases and J by 6 bases, with 11 bases between the two germline ends. CDR3 in amino acids: CASSPRGGEQYF. CDR3 nucleotides: TGTGCCAGTAGTCCCCGAGGAGGCGAGCAGTACTTC.

This clone occurred once. The V call is TRBV7-9, the J call TRBJ2-5; no clear D gene. Germline V gene lookup returns CDR1 SEHNR and CDR2 FQNEAQ (reference sequence). The V end was cut by 1 base, the J end by 1 base, with 10 bases between. The CDR3 has 15 amino acids. CDR3 bases: TGTGCCAGCAGCTTAGATGGCAGGCCCCAAGAGACCCAGTACTTC. This codes for CASSLDGRPQETQYF.

J is TRBJ2-1 and V is TRBV7-2; D may be TRBD2 (6 bases). The germline gives CDR1 SGHTA, CDR2 FQGNSA. V lost 5 bases and J lost 4, with 18 bases in between. The CDR3 covers 16 residues. CDR3 DNA sequence: TGTGCCAGCAGCCGTAGTTTACGGCGGGAATACAATGAGCAGTTCTTC. Its translation: CASSRSLRREYNEQFF. The entire variable domain, with the rest obtained from reference TRBV7-2 and TRBJ2-1, is as follows: GAGVSQSPSNKVTEKGKDVELRCDPISGHTALYWYRQSLGQGLEFLIYFQGNSAPDKSGLPSDRFSAERTGGSVSTLTIQRTQQEDSAVYLCASSRSLRREYNEQFFGPGTRLTVL.

V gene TRBV3-1 (or the pseudogene TRBV3-2) combines with J gene TRBJ1-4; D unresolved. The CDR3 consists of 12 residues. Trimming took 3 bases from V and 8 from J, leaving 7 bases between them. Looked up from germline, CDR1 is LGHDT and CDR2 is YNNKEL (reference sequence). CDR3 residues: CASSHEGEKLFF. The CDR3 DNA follows: TGTGCCAGCAGCCACGAGGGAGAAAAACTGTTTTTT.

This chain connects TRBV5-1 to TRBJ1-2, with TRBD1 identical over 7 bases. The CDR3 spans 15 residues. The junction had 8 bases not matched to a gene; V was cut back by 0 bases and J by 6 bases. CDR1 SGHRS and CDR2 YFSETQ come from the germline V gene. Written as DNA, the CDR3 is TGCGCCAGCAGCTTGGCCTCGACAGGGATGGATGGCTACACCTTC. This translates into CASSLASTGMDGYTF.

V and J are TRBV28 and TRBJ2-3; 9 bases align to TRBD2. Germline assignment: CDR1 MDHEN and CDR2 SYDVKM. Germline trimming cut 6 bases from V and 3 bases from J; bases unmatched to any gene: 7. This CDR3 has 15 amino acids. The CDR3 DNA follows: TGTGCCAGCAGGTGGGGCGGGGGGGCAACAGATACGCAGTATTTT. It translates to CASRWGGGATDTQYF.

This clone appeared once. This chain links TRBV5-1 with TRBJ1-1, with D maybe TRBD1 (6 bases). This CDR3 spans 14 amino acids. With 1 base removed from V and 4 bases from J, the gap between germline ends came to 11 bases. Germline V gene data show CDR1 as SGHRS and CDR2 as YFSETQ. The CDR3 sequence is CASSLSGGGTEAFF. CDR3 coding DNA: TGCGCCAGCAGCTTGAGTGGGGGCGGCACTGAAGCTTTCTTT.

This clone was counted a single time. The V gene is TRBV30, the J gene TRBJ2-7, with 11 bases fitting TRBD2. Germline lookup yields CDR1 GTSNPN and CDR2 SVGIG (reference sequence). V lost 3 bases and J lost 4; bases outside the gene matches: 2. CDR3 length: 13 amino acids. CDR3 sequence reads: CAWRLAGEYEQYF. Here the CDR3 DNA reads TGTGCCTGGAGACTAGCGGGGGAGTACGAGCAGTACTTC.

The CDR3 loop reads CASSLSSRQNSGANVLTF. DNA of the CDR3: TGTGCCAGCAGCTTGTCATCGAGACAAAACTCTGGGGCCAACGTCCTGACTTTC. The V gene is TRBV5-5, the J gene TRBJ2-6; D ambiguous. Germline CDR1 and CDR2: SGHKS and YYEKEE (reference sequence). Trimming removed 1 base from V and 0 bases from J, with 14 bases in between. The CDR3 covers 18 residues.

This chain joins TRBV9 and TRBJ2-2; 11 bases line up with TRBD2. V shed 3 bases and J 7 bases; nucleotides not matched to a gene: 11. From germline, CDR1 is SGDLS and CDR2 YYNGEE. CDR3 length: 17 amino acids. The CDR3 DNA reads as TGTGCCAGCAGCGCCCAATTAGCGGGGGGGCTTGGCGGGGAGCTGTTTTTT. Residues: CASSAQLAGGLGGELFF.

J is TRBJ2-1 and V is TRBV3-1 (or the pseudogene TRBV3-2); D unclear. Trimming pared 6 bases from V and 6 bases from J, leaving 6 bases between. Germline CDR1 reads LGHDT; CDR2 reads YNNKEL (reference sequence). CDR3 size: 11 residues. The chain's CDR3 is CASSSANEQFF. CDR3 bases: TGTGCCAGCAGTAGTGCCAATGAGCAGTTCTTC.

The J gene is TRBJ2-5, the V gene TRBV2, with TRBD2 matching 10 bases. V dropped 8 bases and J dropped 5; count of bases not matched to a gene: 8. From germline, CDR1 is SNHLY and CDR2 FYNNEI. This CDR3 is 14 amino acids long. The CDR3 bases are TGTGCCAGCCATGAGCGGGGGGGAAGGGAGACCCAGTACTTC. As protein: CASHERGGRETQYF.

The rearrangement links TRBV20-1 to TRBJ2-7; tentative D call: TRBD2 (5 bases). CDR1 is DFQATT and CDR2 is SNEGSKA in the germline V gene (reference sequence). Between the trimmed V and J ends, which lost 3 bases and 4 bases, there was a span of 7 bases. The CDR3 runs to 11 residues. The CDR3 here is CSARRVYEQYF. CDR3 nucleotide sequence: TGCAGTGCTAGGCGGGTGTACGAGCAGTACTTC.

The chain couples TRBV6-5 to TRBJ2-7; weak D call: TRBD2 (7 bases). V lost 6 bases to trimming and J lost 3 bases, with 18 bases between them. Germline loops: CDR1 MNHEY, CDR2 SVGAGI. This CDR3 has 15 residues. The CDR3 DNA reads as TGTGCCAGCAGGGAGGGAGGGACAACGTACTACGAGCAGTACTTC. Residues: CASREGGTTYYEQYF.

The V gene is TRBV9, the J gene TRBJ1-1; D is possibly TRBD1 (5 bases). Germline CDR1 SGDLS, CDR2 YYNGEE. This CDR3 is 13 amino acids long. With 3 bases removed from V and 0 bases from J, the gap between germline ends came to 6 bases. DNA of the CDR3: TGTGCCAGCAGCGGGGGGGTGAACACTGAAGCTTTCTTT. Protein: CASSGGVNTEAFF.

CDR3 sequence reads: CASGSGTGYYNEQFF. As DNA, the CDR3 is TGTGCCAGTGGCTCCGGGACAGGGTACTACAATGAGCAGTTCTTC. The chain carries TRBV19 and TRBJ2-1; 9 bases map to TRBD1. Germline V CDR1 and CDR2: LNHDA, SQIVND (reference sequence). This CDR3 comprises 15 residues. The V segment lost 8 bases and the J segment 3 bases; nucleotides outside the gene matches: 8.

This chain joins TRBV29-1 and TRBJ1-1, with 7 bases that match TRBD1. Germline V lookup: CDR1 SQVTM, CDR2 ANQGSEA. The CDR3 is 12 amino acids. CDR3 amino acids: CSKTGRQGWAFF. For the CDR3, the DNA is TGCAGTAAGACAGGGCGCCAAGGTTGGGCTTTCTTT.

The chain recombines TRBV9 with TRBJ1-3, with 8 bases that match TRBD1. With V trimmed by 0 bases and J by 2 bases, 4 bases remained unmatched. The germline gives CDR1 SGDLS, CDR2 YYNGEE. The length of the CDR3 is 16 residues. The DNA of the CDR3 is TGTGCCAGCAGCGTAGCGCCAGGGGGCACTGGAAACACCATATATTTT. It codes for CASSVAPGGTGNTIYF.

CDR3 sequence reads: CASSQGGLAGGEQFF. The CDR3 DNA reads as TGTGCCAGCAGCCAGGGTGGACTAGCGGGGGGGGAGCAGTTCTTC. The chain links TRBV7-6 to TRBJ2-1, with TRBD2 matching over 15 bases. J was trimmed by 10 bases and V by 5 bases; bases with no gene match: 6. The germline gives CDR1 SGHVS, CDR2 FNYEAQ. The CDR3 sequence is 15 residues long.

The chain couples TRBV7-2 to TRBJ2-1; 12 bases agree with TRBD1. V trimming: 1 base; J trimming: 12 bases; junction bases outside the gene matches: 10. Germline V lookup: CDR1 SGHTA, CDR2 FQGNSA. This CDR3 contains 16 residues. CDR3 sequence (DNA): TGTGCCAGCAGCTTAGGGGGACAGGGGGCGCGTTCGGGGCAGTTCTTC. Its translation is CASSLGGQGARSGQFF.

A note on this clone: Other DNA sequences within the sample encode an identical CDR3. The chain employs TRBV19 and TRBJ1-1, with D unresolved. This CDR3 contains 12 residues. V was pared by 1 base and J by 6 bases, with 6 bases between. Germline CDR1 and CDR2: LNHDA and SQIVND (reference sequence). The CDR3 DNA reads as TGTGCCAGTAGTATAGGAGGGTCTGAAGCTTTCTTT. The encoded protein is CASSIGGSEAFF. The full variable domain, with the rest looked up from reference TRBV19 and TRBJ1-1, is DGGITQSPKYLFRKEGQNVTLSCEQNLNHDAMYWYRQDPGQGLRLIYYSQIVNDFQKGDIAEGYSVSREKKESFPLTVTSAQKNPTAFYLCASSIGGSEAFFGQGTRLTVV.

This chain links TRBV7-2 with TRBJ2-1; D not certain. This CDR3 comprises 14 residues. The V and J ends lost 5 bases and 0 bases respectively, with 8 bases between them. CDR1 and CDR2 from the germline V gene are SGHTA and FQGNSA. DNA of the CDR3: TGTGCCAGCAGCCCTATGAGCTCCTACAATGAGCAGTTCTTC. This encodes CASSPMSSYNEQFF.

The gene calls are TRBV2 and TRBJ2-7, with 9 nucleotides matching TRBD1. V trimming: 6 bases; J trimming: 9 bases; junction bases outside the gene matches: 3. Germline lookup yields CDR1 SNHLY and CDR2 FYNNEI. CDR3 length: 11 amino acids. The CDR3 coding sequence is TGTGCCAGCAGGCGGGACAGGGCGCAGTACTTC. The encoded protein is CASRRDRAQYF.

The table lists this clone with a count of one. The gene calls are TRBV5-4 and TRBJ1-2; weak D call: TRBD1 (6 bases). The CDR3 sequence is 13 residues long. V was shortened by 0 bases and J by 5 bases, with 8 bases between the two germline ends. Per germline, CDR1 SGHNT and CDR2 YYREEE (reference sequence). This chain's CDR3 is CASSLDRVYGYTF. In DNA, the CDR3 is TGTGCCAGCAGCTTGGACAGGGTGTATGGCTACACCTTC.

This chain links TRBV19 with TRBJ2-5; D is uncertain. The germline CDR1 and CDR2 sequences are LNHDA and SQIVND (reference sequence). The CDR3 length is 13 residues. V lost 5 bases and J lost 2, with 9 bases in between. CDR3 DNA sequence: TGTGCCAGTAGTTCTCTAGAACAAGAGACCCAGTACTTC. It yields the protein CASSSLEQETQYF.

In its sample, this clone was seen once. This could be a read error, since a much larger clone is one nucleotide away. This rearrangement joins TRBV28 to TRBJ2-2; 7 bases are shared with TRBD1. After removal of 6 bases from V and 0 bases from J, the junction contained 4 bases not matched to a gene. CDR1 MDHEN and CDR2 SYDVKM come from the germline V gene. The CDR3 sequence is 15 residues long. The CDR3 DNA reads TGTGCCAGCAGAGGACAGGACACGAACACCGGGGAGCTGTTTTTT. This gives the protein CASRGQDTNTGELFF. Full variable domain (remainder filled in from reference TRBV28 and TRBJ2-2): DVKVTQSSRYLVKRTGEKVFLECVQDMDHENMFWYRQDPGLGLRLIYFSYDVKMKEKGDIPEGYSVSREKKERFSLILESASTNQTSMYLCASRGQDTNTGELFFGEGSRLTVL.

V is TRBV18 and J is TRBJ2-7; 11 bases agree with TRBD2. The CDR3 loop spans 16 amino acids. From germline, CDR1 is KGHSH and CDR2 LQKENI. The ends lost 1 base at V and 2 bases at J; junction bases unmatched: 4. The CDR3 region is CASSPLGTSGTYEQYF. The CDR3 DNA reads as TGTGCCAGCTCACCACTCGGGACTAGCGGAACCTACGAGCAGTACTTC.

This clone was seen more than once but under ten times. The chain carries TRBV6-5 and TRBJ2-2; D gene ambiguous. Trimming left V 9 bases short and J 5 bases short, with 10 bases between. Germline V gives CDR1 MNHEY, CDR2 SVGAGI. This CDR3 spans 12 amino acids. CDR3 nucleotide sequence: TGTGCCAGTACGTATCAGACCGGGGAGCTGTTTTTT. Its protein product is CASTYQTGELFF.

The chain has TRBV13 and TRBJ1-2; 8 nucleotides line up with TRBD1. The junction had 11 bases not matched to a gene; V was cut back by 5 bases and J by 6 bases. The CDR3 length is 15 residues. Germline V CDR1 and CDR2: PRHDT, FYEKMQ (reference sequence). The CDR3 is CASSPRDRRGHGYTF. The CDR3 nucleotides are TGTGCCAGCAGCCCCCGGGACAGGAGGGGACATGGCTACACCTTC.